Shown below are 9 T cell receptor beta chains from a single sample sequenced in a study of CD8 T cells in ankylosing spondylitis. Each CDR3 protein is one row after TCRdb ran MiXCR on the 5' RACE reads. The sample lists some 300,000 distinct CDR3 sequences; less than 25% were seen once. Sequenced: blood, either unsorted or a sorted T cell fraction (not recorded which). These TCRs come from a female donor with ankylosing spondylitis or in good health (not recorded which).

A few counts support this clonotype. The CDR3 loop reads CASSLQGLTNTGELFF. CDR3 nucleotide sequence: TGTGCCAGCAGTTTACAGGGACTAACGAACACCGGGGAGCTGTTTTTT. The J gene is TRBJ2-2, the V gene TRBV12-3 or TRBV12-4; 7 nucleotides line up with TRBD2. The CDR3 contains 16 residues. V lost 2 bases, J lost 0 bases, and 3 bases stayed unmatched.

The chain links TRBV12-3 or TRBV12-4 to TRBJ1-3, with D maybe TRBD1 (6 bases). This CDR3 has 15 residues. V was cut by 6 bases and J by 0 bases, with 12 bases left in between. For the CDR3, the DNA is TGTGCCAGCAGGGGGGACACCAACTCTGGAAACACCATATATTTT. This codes for CASRGDTNSGNTIYF.

The chain joins TRBV6-5 to TRBJ2-1; the D gene is possibly TRBD1 (5 bases). The CDR3 runs 18 residues. Germline V gene sequence: CDR1 MNHEY, CDR2 SVGAGI. Trimming pared 0 bases from V and 8 bases from J, leaving 23 bases between. This CDR3 is CASSYSGRTPSLQHEQFF. The CDR3, as DNA: TGTGCCAGCAGTTACTCGGGGCGCACGCCCTCCTTACAGCATGAGCAGTTCTTC.

This chain joins TRBV12-3 or TRBV12-4 and TRBJ2-2; perhaps TRBD1 as D (6 bases). With 7 bases removed from V and 6 bases from J, the gap between germline ends came to 12 bases. The CDR3 spans 13 residues. CDR3 nucleotide sequence: TGTGCCAGCAAAGGAACAGGGCCCGGGGAGCTGTTTTTT. As protein: CASKGTGPGELFF.

This clonotype ranks as medium-sized. The CDR3 nucleotides are TGTGCCAGCAGTTACACGACCCCGTGGCGCACTGAAGCTTTCTTT. It encodes CASSYTTPWRTEAFF. The gene calls are TRBV6-5 and TRBJ1-1; D unclear. There are 15 residues in the CDR3. Germline V gene data show CDR1 as MNHEY and CDR2 as SVGAGI. V was pared by 2 bases and J by 4 bases, with 14 bases between.

The chain couples TRBV12-3 or TRBV12-4 to TRBJ2-5; 9 positions agree with TRBD1. CDR3 length: 15 amino acids. V dropped 7 bases and J dropped 5; count of bases not matched to a gene: 11. CDR3 sequence reads: CASTSSGQGLETQYF. The CDR3 bases are TGTGCCAGCACCTCCTCGGGACAGGGACTGGAGACCCAGTACTTC.

V gene TRBV12-3 or TRBV12-4 combines with J gene TRBJ2-1, with 7 positions matching TRBD1. This CDR3 has 14 amino acids. With V trimmed by 4 bases and J by 6 bases, 6 bases remained unmatched. The CDR3 protein is CASSYTNRGNEQFF. CDR3 bases: TGTGCCAGCAGTTATACGAACAGGGGCAATGAGCAGTTCTTC.

This chain joins TRBV6-5 and TRBJ2-1; D is possibly TRBD2 (6 bases). The CDR3 is 15 residues long. The germline gives CDR1 MNHEY, CDR2 SVGAGI. V was clipped by 0 bases and J by 9 bases, with 15 bases between them. The CDR3 DNA is TGTGCCAGCAGTTACTCATTCCTTAAGGGACTTGAGCAGTTCTTC. Protein product: CASSYSFLKGLEQFF.

In its sample, this clonotype was seen a few times. The genes are TRBV10-3 and TRBJ2-3; 7 nucleotides match TRBD1. The CDR3 consists of 12 residues. From germline, CDR1 is ENHRY and CDR2 SYGVKD. The V segment lost 8 bases and the J segment 1 base; nucleotides outside the gene matches: 0. CDR3 DNA: TGTGCCATCCAGGGGGGCACAGATACGCAGTATTTT. It yields the protein CAIQGGTDTQYF.